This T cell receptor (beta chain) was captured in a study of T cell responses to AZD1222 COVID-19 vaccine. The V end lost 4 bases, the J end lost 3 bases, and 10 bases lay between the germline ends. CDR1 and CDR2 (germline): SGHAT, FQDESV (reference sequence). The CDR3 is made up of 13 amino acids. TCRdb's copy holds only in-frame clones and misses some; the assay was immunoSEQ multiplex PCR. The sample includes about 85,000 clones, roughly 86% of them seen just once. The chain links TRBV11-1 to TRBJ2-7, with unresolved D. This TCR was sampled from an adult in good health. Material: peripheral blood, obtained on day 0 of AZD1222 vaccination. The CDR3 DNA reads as TGTGCCAGCAGCTCCCCCCCCGGCTACGAGCAGTACTTC. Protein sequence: CASSSPPGYEQYF.